The clone carrying this TCR beta chain was observed many times. Described time point: patch test 1, 2 weeks after DPC sensitization. Regarding treatment: therapeutic diphenylcyclopropenone sensitization with weekly scalp DPC. Each patch test followed a blood draw. These data belong to a study of human T cells and chemical hapten exposure. The CDR3 is 13 amino acids. Germline CDR1 is SQVTM and CDR2 is ANQGSEA. The V end was cut by 5 bases, the J end by 4 bases, with 12 bases between. The library tagged individual cDNA molecules with unique molecular identifiers. MiXCR, applied by TCRdb to the RACE reads, yields one record per CDR3 protein. In the table there are about 110,000 distinct CDR3 sequences, 9.5% to 11% of which are singletons.

This sequence was found in a woman aged 40 to 55 with alopecia areata. Some clones in this sample may be carry-over from other donors' samples. Sequencing used whole blood, obtained in connection with sensitization to the hapten diphenylcyclopropenone (DPC). V is TRBV29-1 and J is TRBJ2-1; weak D call: TRBD1 (6 bases). The CDR3 sequence: CSVQERGYNEQFF. DNA for the CDR3: TGCAGCGTTCAGGAGAGGGGGTACAATGAGCAGTTCTTC.